The 8 T cell receptor beta chains below were found in one sample sequenced in a study of blood T cell repertoires in COVID-19. Sequenced by immunoSEQ multiplex PCR; TCRdb stores in-frame clones only, minus some. Here the sample spans 110,000 to 150,000 clones, about 90% being singletons. Source material: peripheral blood. The receptors derive from a woman at least 80 years old with acute or convalescent COVID-19.

The genes are TRBV5-1 and TRBJ1-3, with D possibly TRBD1 on 5 matching bases. The germline V and J ends were trimmed by 2 bases and 0 bases, with 18 bases remaining between them. The CDR3 length is 18 residues. Germline-derived CDR1 and CDR2 are SGHRS and YFSETQ. The DNA for the CDR3 is TGCGCCAGCAGCTTCACCGCCCAAGGGGTCGGCTCTGGAAACACCATATATTTT. Translation gives CASSFTAQGVGSGNTIYF.

The chain joins TRBV5-1 to TRBJ1-1; 8 bases are shared with TRBD1. Germline loops: CDR1 SGHRS, CDR2 YFSETQ. The J segment lost 4 bases and the V segment lost 6 bases, leaving 8 bases of the junction unmatched. The CDR3 has 14 residues. CDR3 nucleotides: TGCGCCAGCACCTCACTCACAGGGGGCACTGAAGCTTTCTTT. The encoded protein is CASTSLTGGTEAFF.

The V call is TRBV5-4, the J call TRBJ2-5; D is perhaps TRBD2 (6 bases). Germline CDR1 reads SGHNT; CDR2 reads YYREEE (reference sequence). This CDR3 comprises 13 residues. The CDR3 spells CASAGGMEETQYF. In DNA, the CDR3 is TGTGCTAGCGCTGGGGGGATGGAAGAGACCCAGTACTTC. The whole variable domain, filled in from reference TRBV5-4 and TRBJ2-5, reads ETGVTQSPTHLIKTRGQQVTLRCSSQSGHNTVSWYQQALGQGPQFIFQYYREEENGRGNFPPRFSGLQFPNYSSELNVNALELDDSALYLCASAGGMEETQYFGPGTRLLVL.

This chain connects TRBV5-1 to TRBJ1-3, with a possible D match to TRBD1 (6 bases). Trimming stripped 5 bases from V and 0 bases from J, with 12 bases between. The CDR3 runs 15 residues. Looked up from germline, CDR1 is SGHRS and CDR2 is YFSETQ. The CDR3 reads CASSNTGSSGNTIYF. In DNA, the CDR3 is TGCGCCAGCAGTAACACAGGGTCCTCTGGAAACACCATATATTTT.

This clone was seen only a few times. The chain combines TRBV9 with TRBJ1-6; no firm D call. The CDR3 length is 15 residues. The germline CDR1 and CDR2 sequences are SGDLS and YYNGEE. The V end was cut by 4 bases, the J end by 8 bases, with 16 bases between. The chain's CDR3 is CASSFRHSRDSPLHF. CDR3 bases: TGTGCCAGCAGCTTTAGACACAGTCGAGATTCACCCCTCCACTTT.

The chain carries TRBV10-1 and TRBJ1-1, with unresolved D. The CDR3 length is 13 residues. In germline, CDR1 is WNHNN, CDR2 SYGVQD (reference sequence). V shed 5 bases and J shed 1 base, with 8 bases lying between them. The CDR3 DNA follows: TGCGCCAGCAGTCTTCCAGGGAACACTGAAGCTTTCTTT. Its translation is CASSLPGNTEAFF.

This chain joins TRBV25-1 and TRBJ2-3; D may be TRBD1 (6 bases). V lost 6 bases to trimming and J lost 4 bases, with 11 bases between them. The length of the CDR3 is 13 residues. CDR1 is MGHDK and CDR2 is SYGVNS in the germline V gene. As DNA, the CDR3 is TGTGCCAGCAGAAACAGGGCTGCAGATACGCAGTATTTT. Amino acid sequence: CASRNRAADTQYF.

The chain uses TRBV19 and TRBJ1-5, with D possibly being TRBD1 (5 bases). The CDR3 sequence is 11 residues long. Looked up from germline, CDR1 is LNHDA and CDR2 is SQIVND (reference sequence). This CDR3 is CAGGVRQPQHF. The CDR3 DNA is TGTGCGGGGGGGGTAAGGCAGCCCCAGCATTTT.